One and the same sample provided the 21 T cell receptor beta chains below, sequenced in a study of T cells in women clearing cervical HPV infection. Produced via immunoSEQ multiplex PCR; TCRdb's table is partial and in-frame only. The sample totals 20,000 to 25,000 clones. The sequencing sample was made of blood buffy coat. The receptors derive from a woman aged 18-69 years with a cervical HPV16 infection that either progressed to CIN3+ or cleared (not recorded which).

CDR3 DNA (partial): TGTGCCAGCAGCTTAGGAAGAGGGCAGGGC. Translated: CASSLGRGQG. The full CDR3 protein reads CASSLGRGQGYTF. V gene TRBV7-2 combines with J gene TRBJ1-2; D gene unclear. Sequencing ends 3 residues short of the CDR3 end; the germline J gene provides the rest. The germline gives CDR1 SGHTA, CDR2 FQGNSA. The CDR3 covers 13 residues.

To note about this clone: The read gets to within 3 residues of the CDR3 end, and the germline J gene fills in the rest. The rearrangement joins TRBV12-3 or TRBV12-4 to TRBJ2-1; D gene uncertain. The CDR3 length is 12 residues. V lost 7 bases to trimming and J lost 4 bases, with 8 bases between them. CDR3 loop: CASTTLYNEQFF. The covered CDR3 bases are TGTGCCAGCACTACGCTTTACAATGAG.

Concerning this clone: The read finishes 3 residues shy of the CDR3 end, and the germline J gene is used to complete it. The chain has TRBV5-1 and TRBJ2-3; the match to TRBD2 covers 11 bases. The J segment lost 0 bases and the V segment lost 4 bases, leaving 10 bases of the junction unmatched. CDR1 is SGHRS and CDR2 is YFSETQ in the germline V gene. CDR3 size: 18 residues. CDR3 loop: CASSGTSGPSSSTDTQYF. CDR3 DNA, as far as it was read: TGCGCCAGCAGCGGGACTAGCGGACCGTCTTCTAGCACAGATACG.

Remarks on this clone: From the germline J gene comes the end of the CDR3, since the read stops 3 residues before it. V usage is TRBV14 and J usage is TRBJ2-5; D is uncertain. Trimming took 5 bases from V and 5 from J, leaving 18 bases between them. Germline lookup yields CDR1 SGHDN and CDR2 FVKESK. The CDR3 consists of 15 residues. The chain's CDR3 is CASSYQPGGAETQYF. CDR3 DNA (partial): TGTGCCAGCAGCTACCAACCGGGTGGCGCGGAGACC.

As concerns this clone: The missing CDR3 end, 3 residues past where the read stops, is filled in from the germline J gene. J is TRBJ2-7 and V is TRBV20-1, with a possible D match to TRBD1 (6 bases). With 4 bases removed from V and 3 bases from J, the gap between germline ends came to 10 bases. Germline CDR1 and CDR2: DFQATT and SNEGSKA (reference sequence). The CDR3 totals 12 residues. Incomplete CDR3 DNA: TGCAGTGCTACAGACAGGAGCTACGAG. As protein: CSATDRSYE. In full, the CDR3 is CSATDRSYEQYF.

A word on this clone: The CDR3 end is not reached by the read, which stops 3 residues before it; the germline J gene fills it in. The rearrangement links TRBV23-1 to TRBJ2-2; 9 bases match TRBD1. Being an ORF, TRBV23-1 has a function that is uncertain. The CDR3 is made up of 16 amino acids. With 1 base clipped from V and 3 bases from J, the junction kept 3 bases outside the gene matches. The CDR3 reads CASSQWRQGDTGELFF. The sequenced part of the CDR3 DNA is TGCGCCAGCAGTCAATGGCGACAGGGGGACACCGGGGAG.

Regarding this clone: The sequence runs out 3 residues before the end of the CDR3; the remainder is reconstructed from the germline J gene. The chain combines TRBV7-8 with TRBJ1-2, with D possibly being TRBD1 (5 bases). V was trimmed by 3 bases and J by 5 bases, leaving 7 bases between them. This CDR3 comprises 12 residues. Germline lookup yields CDR1 SGHVS and CDR2 FQNEAQ. CDR3 amino acids: CASSLTDYGYTF. The sequenced part of the CDR3 DNA is TGTGCCAGCAGCTTGACAGATTATGGC.

Notes on this clone: The read halts 3 residues ahead of the CDR3 end, with the missing end drawn from the germline J gene. The chain recombines TRBV7-9 with TRBJ2-3, with TRBD1 matching over 7 bases. This CDR3 spans 14 amino acids. V dropped 5 bases and J dropped 6; count of bases not matched to a gene: 8. Per germline, CDR1 SEHNR and CDR2 FQNEAQ (reference sequence). CDR3 amino acids: CASSPEQGWDTQYF. CDR3 DNA, as far as it was read: TGTGCCAGCAGCCCGGAACAGGGGTGGGATACG. The variable domain in full, completed from reference TRBV7-9 and TRBJ2-3, reads DTGVSQNPRHKITKRGQNVTFRCDPISEHNRLYWYRQTLGQGPEFLTYFQNEAQLEKSRLLSDRFSAERPKGSFSTLEIQRTEQGDSAMYLCASSPEQGWDTQYFGPGTRLTVL.

Details on this clone: The read stops 3 residues short of the end of the CDR3; the missing end is completed from the germline J gene. This sequence joins TRBV20-1 and TRBJ1-6, with a tentative D call TRBD1 (5 bases). CDR1 and CDR2 from the germline V gene are DFQATT and SNEGSKA (reference sequence). The length of the CDR3 is 16 residues. V was pared by 3 bases and J by 3 bases, with 15 bases between. The sequenced part of the CDR3 DNA is TGCAGTGCTAGGGGCCCCGGGACTGACTATAATTCACCC. This gives the protein CSARGPGTDYNSP. In full, the CDR3 is CSARGPGTDYNSPLHF.

In the case of this clone: The read ends 3 residues early relative to the CDR3; the germline J gene fills the gap. V and J are TRBV19 and TRBJ2-1, with D possibly TRBD2 on 6 matching bases. From germline, CDR1 is LNHDA and CDR2 SQIVND (reference sequence). Trimming removed 4 bases at V and 9 bases at J, with 10 bases between. This CDR3 contains 12 residues. CDR3: CASSTSGLEQFF. The sequenced CDR3 bases are TGTGCCAGTAGTACGTCGGGACTTGAG.

In regard to this clone: The read gets to within 3 residues of the CDR3 end, and the germline J gene fills in the rest. J is TRBJ2-5 and V is TRBV5-1; maybe TRBD2 (7 bases). Per the germline V gene, CDR1 is SGHRS and CDR2 is YFSETQ. The CDR3 is 18 residues long. V gave up 0 bases and J gave up 0 bases, with 18 bases separating them. The sequenced CDR3 bases are TGCGCCAGCAGCTTGGCGTTCCCACACGGGGGGCACCAAGAGACC. It encodes CASSLAFPHGGHQET. The CDR3, in full, reads CASSLAFPHGGHQETQYF.

As regards this clone: The read stops 3 residues short of the end of the CDR3; the missing end is completed from the germline J gene. The chain carries TRBV10-1 and TRBJ1-1; no reliable D call. V gave up 6 bases and J gave up 4 bases, with 12 bases separating them. Germline-derived CDR1 and CDR2 are WNHNN and SYGVQD (reference sequence). CDR3 length: 13 amino acids. CDR3 bases read: TGCGCCAGCAGCTCAAACAGTTTCACTGAA. This translates into CASSSNSFTE. The CDR3, in full, reads CASSSNSFTEAFF.

As regards this clone: The read is 3 residues too short to cover the CDR3 end, so that end is filled in from the germline J gene. The rearrangement joins TRBV18 to TRBJ1-5, with 7 bases aligning to TRBD1. V was clipped by 3 bases and J by 5 bases; unmatched bases: 16. In germline, CDR1 is KGHSH, CDR2 LQKENI. CDR3 size: 18 residues. The DNA read from the CDR3 is TGTGCCAGCTCACCCTACTCGACAGGGCCATACCTCGATCAGCCC. Amino acid sequence: CASSPYSTGPYLDQP. The full-length CDR3 reads as CASSPYSTGPYLDQPQHF.

About this clone itself: The CDR3 end falls 3 residues outside the read, so it is completed with the germline J gene. The chain joins TRBV20-1 to TRBJ1-2, with a possible D match to TRBD1 (5 bases). V dropped 5 bases and J dropped 7 bases, with 17 bases sitting between them. Germline V gene data show CDR1 as DFQATT and CDR2 as SNEGSKA (reference sequence). The CDR3 has 13 residues. The CDR3 is CSAQSGGHGGYTF. The sequenced part of the CDR3 DNA is TGCAGTGCTCAGAGCGGGGGTCACGGTGGC.

In the case of this clone: The read ends 3 residues before the CDR3 terminus; that terminus is restored from the germline J gene. The J gene is TRBJ1-2, the V gene TRBV20-1; 7 bases fit TRBD1. Germline CDR1 DFQATT, CDR2 SNEGSKA (reference sequence). The CDR3 is 15 residues long. V dropped 3 bases and J dropped 4; count of bases not matched to a gene: 11. CDR3: CSASETGNRGYGYTF. The sequenced CDR3 bases are TGCAGTGCTAGCGAGACAGGGAATCGGGGCTATGGC.

Concerning this clone itself: The CDR3 extends 3 residues past the end of the read, so its final part is completed from the germline J gene. The chain has TRBV14 and TRBJ1-6; D remains ambiguous. The V end was cut by 3 bases, the J end by 7 bases, with 7 bases between. CDR1 is SGHDN and CDR2 is FVKESK in the germline V gene. This CDR3 has 13 residues. The DNA read from the CDR3 is TGTGCCAGCAGCCAGGGCCTCAATTCACCC. It specifies CASSQGLNSP. In full, the CDR3 reads CASSQGLNSPLHF.

About this clone itself: The read terminates 3 residues ahead of where the CDR3 ends, so the germline J gene completes it. The chain recombines TRBV5-1 with TRBJ1-1; D is uncertain. The CDR3 is 14 amino acids. Trimming shortened V by 0 bases and J by 0 bases, and 6 bases separated the two germline ends. Germline V gene lookup returns CDR1 SGHRS and CDR2 YFSETQ. CDR3: CASSLGLMNTEAFF. The covered CDR3 bases are TGCGCCAGCAGCTTGGGACTTATGAACACTGAA.

As concerns this clone: With the read ending 3 residues before the CDR3 end, the germline J gene is used to fill in that end. V usage is TRBV19 and J usage is TRBJ2-1; 8 bases fit TRBD2. This CDR3 is built from 15 residues. With V trimmed by 1 base and J by 5 bases, 4 bases remained unmatched. CDR1 and CDR2 from the germline V gene are LNHDA and SQIVND (reference sequence). The DNA read from the CDR3 is TGTGCCAGTAGTATAGCCGGGGGGGGTCACAATGAG. The encoded protein is CASSIAGGGHNE. The whole CDR3 sequence is CASSIAGGGHNEQFF.

Concerning this clone itself: The read terminates 3 residues before the CDR3 end, so the remaining end is supplied by the germline J gene. J is TRBJ1-2 and V is TRBV11-2; D is possibly TRBD1 (5 bases). The CDR3 extends over 14 amino acids. Looked up from germline, CDR1 is SGHAT and CDR2 is FQNNGV. The CDR3 spells CASTPDMSVRAYTF. The sequenced part of the CDR3 DNA is TGTGCCAGCACCCCGGACATGTCAGTGCGTGCC.

The CDR3 here is CASTPRTGSGNEQFF. The sequenced part of the CDR3 DNA is TGTGCCAGCACCCCCCGGACAGGGTCCGGGAATGAG. V usage is TRBV7-9 and J usage is TRBJ2-1; 8 positions agree with TRBD1. The sequenced fragment ends 3 residues before the CDR3 boundary, so the rest is inferred from the germline J gene. Per the germline V gene, CDR1 is SEHNR and CDR2 is FQNEAQ (reference sequence). This CDR3 is 15 amino acids long. Germline trimming cut 7 bases from V and 7 bases from J; bases unmatched to any gene: 12.

Points on this clone: The read terminates 3 residues ahead of where the CDR3 ends, so the germline J gene completes it. The rearrangement uses TRBV19 and TRBJ1-1, with a weak D call TRBD1 (5 bases). The CDR3 has 12 residues. The V gene's germline CDR1 is LNHDA and CDR2 SQIVND (reference sequence). The CDR3 spells CASSIAAGEAFF. CDR3 DNA (partial): TGTGCCAGTAGTATAGCAGCAGGGGAA.